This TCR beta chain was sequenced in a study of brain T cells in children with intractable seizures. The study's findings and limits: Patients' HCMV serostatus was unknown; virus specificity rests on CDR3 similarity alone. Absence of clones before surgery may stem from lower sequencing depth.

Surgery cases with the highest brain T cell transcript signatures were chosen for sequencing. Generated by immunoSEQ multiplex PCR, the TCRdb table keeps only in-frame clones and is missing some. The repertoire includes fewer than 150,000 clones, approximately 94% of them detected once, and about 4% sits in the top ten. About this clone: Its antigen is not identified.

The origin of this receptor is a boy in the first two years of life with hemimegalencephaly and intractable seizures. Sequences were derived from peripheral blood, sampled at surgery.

CDR3 coding DNA: TGCGCCAGCAGTCTCAGGGACCCGCGGGGAGATACGCAGTATTTT. It encodes CASSLRDPRGDTQYF. The J gene is TRBJ2-3, the V gene TRBV4-3; D may be TRBD2 (6 bases). This CDR3 region has 15 residues. The V end was cut by 6 bases, the J end by 5 bases, with 18 bases between. Germline CDR1 is LGHNA and CDR2 is YSLEER.